The rows below give T cell receptor beta chains drawn from one sample of a study of T cell responses to AZD1222 COVID-19 vaccine. Generated by immunoSEQ multiplex PCR, the TCRdb table keeps only in-frame clones and is missing some. This sample has about 150,000 clones; 80% to 95% occur once, and the top ten carry about 2.5%. The sequencing here drew on peripheral blood, taken on day 0 of AZD1222 vaccination. The receptors derive from an adult in good health. Both conserved end residues are part of each CDR3. The D gene is left open where the match is weak. Size tells how often a clone was seen (once, few, many) or the class of an expanded clone, and some rows leave it out.

d_call	clone_size	v_call	j_call	cdr3_aa	cdr3_nt
-	-	TRBV2	TRBJ2-2	CASSWGFGELFF	TGTGCCAGCAGTTGGGGGTTCGGGGAGCTGTTTTTT
TRBD1	-	TRBV27	TRBJ1-6	CASRQRQGTALHF	TGTGCCAGCAGACAAAGACAGGGGACAGCCCTCCACTTT
TRBD1	-	TRBV6-5	TRBJ2-2	CASSPGQGSTGELFF	TGTGCCAGCAGCCCCGGACAGGGAAGCACCGGGGAGCTGTTTTTT
-	-	TRBV7-8	TRBJ2-3	CASRQLFRTDTQYF	TGTGCCAGCAGGCAACTATTCCGCACAGATACGCAGTATTTT
-	-	TRBV7-9	TRBJ1-2	CASTSKVLWGDGYTF	TGTGCCAGCACCTCCAAGGTCCTATGGGGGGACGGCTACACCTTC
-	-	TRBV7-2	TRBJ1-5	CASSSKGSNQPQHF	TGTGCCAGCAGCTCCAAAGGGTCCAATCAGCCCCAGCATTTT
-	-	TRBV5-4	TRBJ1-2	CASSLKRAVGYTF	TGTGCCAGCAGCTTGAAACGGGCCGTGGGCTACACCTTC
TRBD2	-	TRBV7-2	TRBJ2-1	CASSFIGLADSYNEQFF	TGTGCCAGCAGTTTCATCGGACTAGCGGACTCCTACAATGAGCAGTTCTTC
TRBD1	-	TRBV6-5	TRBJ2-7	CASSMEDRLSYEQYF	TGTGCCAGCAGCATGGAGGACAGGCTCTCCTACGAGCAGTACTTC
-	-	TRBV28	TRBJ1-4	CASSFDGLNEKLFF	TGTGCCAGCAGTTTTGACGGTTTGAATGAAAAACTGTTTTTT
TRBD1	-	TRBV5-4	TRBJ1-3	CASQGTAPGNTIYF	TGTGCCAGCCAGGGGACAGCGCCTGGAAACACCATATATTTT
TRBD2	-	TRBV5-1	TRBJ2-7	CASSWGLAGEGSRQYF	TGCGCCAGCAGCTGGGGACTAGCTGGGGAAGGGTCCCGGCAGTACTTC
-	-	TRBV19	TRBJ1-5	CASSRPLENSNQPQHF	TGTGCCAGTAGTCGACCGTTGGAGAATAGCAATCAGCCCCAGCATTTT
TRBD1	-	TRBV3-1/TRBV3-2	TRBJ2-3	CASSHTGGMDTQYF	TGTGCCAGCAGTCACACAGGGGGCATGGATACGCAGTATTTT
-	-	TRBV3-1/TRBV3-2	TRBJ1-5	CASSQDRRGGSNQPQHF	TGTGCCAGCAGCCAAGATCGTAGGGGCGGAAGCAATCAGCCCCAGCATTTT
-	-	TRBV19	TRBJ2-3	CASSIERGDTQYF	TGTGCCAGTAGTATAGAAAGGGGGGATACGCAGTATTTT
-	-	TRBV4-3	TRBJ1-2	CASSQGLALQNYGYTF	TGCGCCAGCAGCCAAGGTCTTGCGCTCCAGAACTATGGCTACACCTTC
-	-	TRBV7-2	TRBJ1-5	CASSFRAGGNQPQHF	TGTGCCAGCAGCTTTAGGGCTGGAGGCAATCAGCCCCAGCATTTT
TRBD1	-	TRBV4-3	TRBJ2-7	CASSQDWDRAYEQYF	TGCGCCAGCAGCCAAGATTGGGACAGGGCCTACGAGCAGTACTTC
-	-	TRBV14	TRBJ2-7	CASSHRDGNAYEQYF	TGTGCCAGCAGCCACCGGGACGGCAATGCCTACGAGCAGTACTTC
TRBD1	-	TRBV6-2/TRBV6-3	TRBJ2-6	CASSYAAPRDRGPPGANVLTF	TGTGCCAGCAGTTACGCGGCCCCCAGGGACAGGGGGCCCCCTGGGGCCAACGTCCTGACTTTC
TRBD2	-	TRBV27	TRBJ2-1	CASSFPGGNNEQFF	TGTGCCAGCAGTTTCCCGGGGGGTAACAATGAGCAGTTCTTC
-	-	TRBV19	TRBJ1-4	CASRSQIRSEKLFF	TGTGCCAGTAGATCACAGATCAGGTCTGAAAAGCTGTTTTTT
-	-	TRBV5-4	TRBJ1-2	CASSLGAGPYGYTF	TGTGCCAGCAGCTTGGGGGCAGGCCCCTATGGCTACACCTTC
TRBD2	-	TRBV28	TRBJ2-7	CASSQPKGLAGEGGMYEQYF	TGTGCCAGCAGTCAACCAAAGGGACTAGCGGGAGAGGGGGGTATGTACGAGCAGTACTTC
-	-	TRBV5-1	TRBJ1-1	CASSPGLNTEAFF	TGCGCCAGCAGCCCGGGCCTGAACACTGAAGCTTTCTTT
-	-	TRBV5-3	TRBJ2-1	CARSFRGGPSYNEQFF	TGTGCCAGAAGCTTCCGCGGGGGCCCCTCCTACAATGAGCAGTTCTTC
-	-	TRBV5-1	TRBJ1-1	CASSRDAGVGTEAFF	TGCGCCAGCAGCCGGGACGCCGGCGTTGGGACTGAAGCTTTCTTT
-	-	TRBV6-5	TRBJ1-6	CASSFGNKNSPLHF	TGTGCCAGCAGTTTCGGGAACAAGAATTCACCCCTCCACTTT
-	-	TRBV2	TRBJ2-3	CASSADRTLFSTDTQYF	TGTGCCAGCAGTGCCGACAGGACCCTTTTTAGCACAGATACGCAGTATTTT
-	-	TRBV28	TRBJ1-4	CASSPETARNEKLFF	TGTGCCAGCAGTCCGGAGACGGCCCGAAATGAAAAACTGTTTTTT
TRBD1	-	TRBV2	TRBJ1-1	CASRGQQNTEAFF	TGTGCCAGCAGGGGACAGCAGAACACTGAAGCTTTCTTT
TRBD2	-	TRBV18	TRBJ2-7	CASSLTGGQSSYEQYF	TGTGCCAGCTCACTCACGGGGGGGCAAAGCTCCTACGAGCAGTACTTC
-	-	TRBV9	TRBJ2-2	CASSGGALASTGELFF	TGTGCCAGCAGCGGGGGGGCTCTAGCAAGCACCGGGGAGCTGTTTTTT
-	-	TRBV6-4	TRBJ2-1	CASSDSNAAYYNEQFF	TGTGCCAGCAGTGACTCGAATGCGGCTTACTACAATGAGCAGTTCTTC
TRBD1	-	TRBV24-1	TRBJ2-1	CATSDPGQGGLNEQFF	TGTGCCACCAGTGACCCCGGACAGGGGGGTTTGAATGAGCAGTTCTTC
TRBD1	-	TRBV4-3	TRBJ2-7	CASSQDRGQGDGQYF	TGCGCCAGCAGCCAAGATCGAGGACAGGGGGACGGGCAGTACTTC
-	-	TRBV24-1	TRBJ1-1	CATSQTGINTEAFF	TGTGCCACCAGTCAGACAGGAATTAACACTGAAGCTTTCTTT
-	-	TRBV18	TRBJ1-1	CASSPQGGDTEAFF	TGTGCCAGCTCACCCCAGGGTGGGGACACTGAAGCTTTCTTT
-	-	TRBV6-5	TRBJ1-4	CASSPRPGLNEKLFF	TGTGCCAGCAGCCCCCGCCCAGGGCTAAATGAAAAACTGTTTTTT
TRBD2	-	TRBV18	TRBJ2-1	CASSIPSGRRIEQFF	TGTGCCAGCTCCATACCTAGCGGGAGGAGGATTGAGCAGTTCTTC
TRBD1	-	TRBV19	TRBJ1-2	CASSTSGTGELYGYTF	TGTGCCAGTAGTACCTCCGGGACAGGGGAGCTCTATGGCTACACCTTC
-	-	TRBV21-1	TRBJ1-4	CASSKGRAMEKLFF	TGTGCCAGCAGCAAAGGCAGGGCGATGGAAAAACTGTTTTTT
-	-	TRBV6-1	TRBJ1-2	CASSEAGGDGYTF	TGTGCCAGCAGTGAAGCGGGCGGGGATGGCTACACCTTC
-	-	TRBV12-5	TRBJ2-7	CASGLSGSYEQYF	TGTGCTAGTGGTTTGTCAGGATCCTACGAGCAGTACTTC
-	-	TRBV4-1	TRBJ1-6	CASSQDPRAPLHF	TGCGCCAGCAGCCAAGATCCCCGGGCACCCCTCCACTTT
-	-	TRBV15	TRBJ1-5	CATSPGGGNQPQHF	TGTGCCACCAGCCCCGGGGGGGGCAATCAGCCCCAGCATTTT
-	few	TRBV7-9	TRBJ2-7	CASSLLGRFGEPDYEQYF	TGTGCCAGCAGCCTACTCGGGCGGTTTGGGGAGCCGGACTACGAGCAGTACTTC
TRBD1	-	TRBV18	TRBJ1-1	CASSPAGQGGSDTEAFF	TGTGCCAGCTCACCTGCCGGACAGGGAGGGTCTGACACTGAAGCTTTCTTT